The rows below give T cell receptor beta chains drawn from one sample of a study of PD-1 blockade in mismatch repair-deficient tumors. Produced via immunoSEQ multiplex PCR; TCRdb's table is partial and in-frame only. Among 60,000 to 75,000 clones, approximately 89% were seen once, and the ten largest hold roughly 14%. This specimen consisted of peripheral blood, obtained 52 weeks after starting pembrolizumab. Receptors were obtained from an adult with mismatch repair-deficient cancer. The CDR3 runs from the conserved cysteine through the conserved F or W. Expanded clones get a size class; other rows say once, few or many, or leave the size out.

v_call clone_size cdr3_length cdr3_aa
TRBV9 NA 16 CASSPDYRGRGKTQYF
TRBV6-5 NA 15 CASSYFRQGGEKLFF
TRBV29-1 NA 14 CSAQQGFSTDTQYF
TRBV9 NA 13 CASSSGGPYEQYF
TRBV27 NA 14 CASSLSGQRGTQYF
TRBV2 NA 16 CASSVFQSGFIHEAFF
TRBV27 NA 16 CASSPTLGGAGLGYTF
TRBV2 many 13 CASSRAADTEAFF
TRBV4-3 NA 16 CASSQVLTDPAYEQYF
TRBV25-1 once 13 CASAGLKEYEQYF
TRBV27 NA 13 CASSFGFHQPQHF
TRBV29-1 NA 15 CSVTGTSGIGGEQFF
TRBV28 medium-sized 16 CASSSLPRQGSYEQYF
TRBV29-1 NA 15 CSVVGLRGLEETQYF
TRBV6-6 NA 14 CASSYWSKQETQYF
TRBV27 NA 15 CASSLAGVSTDTQYF
TRBV6-4 few 14 CASSDGQGADTQYF
TRBV5-6 NA 14 CASNLAGVVGELFF
TRBV29-1 NA 11 CSVQEGHYAYF
TRBV6-1 NA 16 CASSEMVGTYDNEQFF
TRBV18 NA 17 CASSPPNDNRDRETQYF
TRBV28 once 15 CASIRGQDRNPEQYF
TRBV7-9 NA 15 CASSRGVWGEETQYF
TRBV10-3 NA 12 CAISLDTGELFF
TRBV12-5 NA 17 CASGWVRPGTITYEQYF
TRBV4-1 NA 15 CASSLGTSGTYEQYF
TRBV2 NA 14 CASSELGLPGELFF